Listed here is a single TCR beta chain. The authors reverse transcribed roughly 0.5 to 1 ug RNA with random hexamers. MiXCR, applied by TCRdb to the immunoSEQ multiplex PCR reads, yields one record per CDR3 protein. The sample yields roughly 190,000 distinct CDR3 sequences, about 95% seen once. These data originate in a study of CD8 T cells in Susac syndrome. Trimming removed 1 base from V and 1 base from J, with 14 bases in between. The CDR3 is 16 residues long. Germline-derived CDR1 and CDR2 are LGHNA and YNFKEQ. Sample: CD4+ T cells from PBMCs. The receptor's source is a human donor in good health. This chain links TRBV4-2 with TRBJ2-7; D is undetermined. For the CDR3, the DNA is TGTGCCAGCAGCCAAGTCGGTCCGCGGCAATCCTACGAGCAGTACTTC. This gives the protein CASSQVGPRQSYEQYF.